This T cell receptor (beta chain) was recovered during a study of identical twins. Template switching supplied a universal primer site; unique molecular identifiers were carried on the cDNA. TCRdb re-called the 5' RACE reads through MiXCR, storing one row per CDR3 protein. Of 700,000 or so distinct CDR3 sequences listed, around 8.3% were seen once; the top ten hold roughly 0.9%. Among all donors, each was a healthy Caucasian. This clonotype was recorded many times. The antigen remains unidentified. V was clipped by 2 bases and J by 9 bases, with 8 bases between them. The germline gives CDR1 SQVTM, CDR2 ANQGSEA. The CDR3 length is 11 residues. General study points: Where out-of-frame alpha sequences were twin-shared, they showed excess low generation probability.

These records were also assigned to another study, of yellow fever vaccine responses in identical twins.

The TCR sequence derives from a woman under 30 in good health. The rearrangement links TRBV29-1 to TRBJ2-1, with unresolved D. Sequenced: PBMCs. The CDR3 DNA follows: TGCAGCGTTGAATCTCTCCTTGAGCAGTTCTTC. It codes for CSVESLLEQFF.